The clone carrying this T cell receptor (beta chain) was recorded many times. The antigen remains unidentified. A much larger clone lies a single base off, so this may be a read error. This sample is drawn from a study of T cells in Graves' hyperthyroidism and ophthalmopathy. General study findings and limits: Ophthalmopathy was model-predicted a median roughly 6.2 months pre-onset.

V lost 8 bases, J lost 5 bases, and 18 bases lay in between. The CDR3 length is 14 residues. RNA transcripts served as the template for amplifying TCR beta CDR3 regions. HTBI primers were the set used in a first-round RT-PCR of the TCR CDR3. Each CDR3 protein gets one entry after TCRdb re-called the multiplex PCR reads with MiXCR. The sample holds approximately 380,000 distinct CDR3 sequences, about 19% seen once. This TCR came from a woman in her late teens or twenties with Graves' hyperthyroidism. The sample taken for sequencing was blood. The chain recombines TRBV12-3 or TRBV12-4 with TRBJ1-1; no clear D. Here the CDR3 reads CASGSSYSGTEAFF. The DNA of the CDR3 is TGTGCCAGCGGTTCATCTTATTCGGGGACTGAAGCTTTCTTT.